The rows below give T cell receptor beta chains drawn from one sample of a study of blood T cells in healthy people across ages. From the 5' RACE reads, TCRdb called clonotypes with MiXCR, one entry per CDR3 protein. This table holds about 2 million distinct CDR3 sequences, approximately 50% found once. Material: blood. The receptors were gathered from a woman between 40 and 50 years old in good health. Each CDR3 is given with its conserved first and last residue. A D gene is named only where the DNA matches it firmly. Where a row states a size, it is once, few, many or the class of an expanded clone; other rows omit it.

size: many
D: .
J: TRBJ2-7
V: TRBV4-1
CDR3: CASSQDPGRSYEQYF
DNA: TGCGCCAGCAGCCAAGATCCGGGTAGGAGCTACGAGCAGTACTTC

size: .
D: .
J: TRBJ2-7
V: TRBV6-2/TRBV6-3
CDR3: CASSSMVYEQYF
DNA: TGTGCCAGCAGTTCGATGGTCTACGAGCAGTACTTC

size: .
D: TRBD1
J: TRBJ2-1
V: TRBV2
CDR3: CASIRTGLFNEQFF
DNA: TGTGCCAGCATAAGGACAGGGTTGTTCAATGAGCAGTTCTTC

size: few
D: .
J: TRBJ2-7
V: TRBV29-1
CDR3: CSVDVGGGEQYF
DNA: TGCAGCGTTGACGTGGGAGGGGGCGAGCAGTACTTC

size: few
D: .
J: TRBJ1-1
V: TRBV9
CDR3: CASSEHTMNTEAFF
DNA: TGTGCCAGCAGCGAACACACCATGAACACTGAAGCTTTCTTT

size: .
D: .
J: TRBJ2-3
V: TRBV29-1
CDR3: CSAPHPGGGTDTQYF
DNA: TGCAGCGCACCACACCCGGGGGGCGGTACAGATACGCAGTATTTT

size: .
D: TRBD2
J: TRBJ2-5
V: TRBV29-1
CDR3: CSVEESGGLEETQYF
DNA: TGCAGCGTTGAAGAGAGCGGGGGACTCGAAGAGACCCAGTACTTC

size: .
D: .
J: TRBJ2-5
V: TRBV19
CDR3: CASSPTSGLLKETQYF
DNA: TGTGCCAGTAGTCCCACCTCGGGACTTCTGAAAGAGACCCAGTACTTC

size: few
D: .
J: TRBJ1-4
V: TRBV12-3/TRBV12-4
CDR3: CASSFRLENEKLFF
DNA: TGTGCCAGCAGTTTCAGGCTGGAGAATGAAAAACTGTTTTTT

size: .
D: .
J: TRBJ2-1
V: TRBV7-8
CDR3: CASSPRDGGTYNEQFF
DNA: TGTGCCAGCAGCCCACGGGACGGAGGGACCTACAATGAGCAGTTCTTC

size: .
D: TRBD1
J: TRBJ1-2
V: TRBV25-1
CDR3: CASSEKGTGHYGYTF
DNA: TGTGCCAGCAGTGAAAAGGGGACAGGACACTATGGCTACACCTTC

size: .
D: .
J: TRBJ2-1
V: TRBV24-1
CDR3: CATSDSMDSSYNEQFF
DNA: TGTGCCACCAGTGATTCCATGGATAGCTCCTACAATGAGCAGTTCTTC

size: .
D: TRBD2
J: TRBJ2-6
V: TRBV28
CDR3: CASTDRGESGANVLTF
DNA: TGTGCCAGCACGGATCGGGGGGAGTCTGGGGCCAACGTCCTGACTTTC

size: .
D: TRBD2
J: TRBJ2-5
V: TRBV11-2
CDR3: CASSFSTSGGRRQETQYF
DNA: TGTGCCAGCAGCTTTTCGACTAGCGGGGGAAGAAGGCAAGAGACCCAGTACTTC

size: .
D: TRBD1
J: TRBJ1-2
V: TRBV15
CDR3: CATSRGTGQPYGYTF
DNA: TGTGCCACCAGCAGAGGGACAGGGCAGCCTTATGGCTACACCTTC

size: few
D: TRBD1
J: TRBJ1-2
V: TRBV7-9
CDR3: CASSPVTGELYGYTF
DNA: TGTGCCAGCAGCCCTGTTACAGGGGAACTCTATGGCTACACCTTC

size: few
D: .
J: TRBJ2-4
V: TRBV7-9
CDR3: CASSNTLEQRIQYF
DNA: TGTGCCAGCAGCAACACCTTGGAACAGCGAATTCAGTACTTC

size: .
D: TRBD1
J: TRBJ2-7
V: TRBV2
CDR3: CASSAWGQGVRDEQYF
DNA: TGTGCCAGCAGTGCCTGGGGACAGGGGGTGCGAGACGAGCAGTACTTC

size: .
D: .
J: TRBJ1-5
V: TRBV6-5
CDR3: CASSYERTLQPQHF
DNA: TGTGCCAGCAGTTACGAAAGGACCCTCCAGCCCCAGCATTTT

size: .
D: TRBD1
J: TRBJ2-5
V: TRBV4-3
CDR3: CASSQGGQGARWGQYF
DNA: TGCGCCAGCAGCCAAGGGGGACAGGGGGCCAGGTGGGGGCAGTACTTC

size: .
D: TRBD1
J: TRBJ2-5
V: TRBV5-1
CDR3: CASSPRTGGVNEQYF
DNA: TGCGCCAGCAGCCCGCGGACAGGGGGCGTAAATGAGCAGTACTTC

size: few
D: .
J: TRBJ1-2
V: TRBV11-2
CDR3: CASSWNSGSANYGYTF
DNA: TGTGCCAGCAGCTGGAACTCAGGTTCGGCTAACTATGGCTACACCTTC

size: .
D: .
J: TRBJ2-7
V: TRBV25-1
CDR3: CASSGRMSYEQYF
DNA: TGTGCCAGCAGTGGAAGGATGTCCTACGAGCAGTACTTC

size: .
D: TRBD1
J: TRBJ1-6
V: TRBV10-3
CDR3: CAIRGGTDNSPLHF
DNA: TGTGCCATCAGGGGTGGGACAGATAATTCACCCCTCCACTTT

size: few
D: .
J: TRBJ2-7
V: TRBV29-1
CDR3: CSAATGFGNEQYF
DNA: TGCAGCGCCGCAACAGGGTTTGGGAACGAGCAGTACTTC

size: .
D: TRBD1
J: TRBJ2-1
V: TRBV28
CDR3: CVSSLGQGSYNEQFF
DNA: TGTGTCAGCAGCCTAGGACAGGGCTCCTACAATGAGCAGTTCTTC

size: once
D: .
J: TRBJ1-6
V: TRBV3-1
CDR3: CASSQVGDSPLHF
DNA: TGTGCCAGCAGCCAAGTTGGGGATTCACCCCTCCACTTT

size: .
D: .
J: TRBJ2-3
V: TRBV28
CDR3: CASTSVDTDTQYF
DNA: TGTGCCAGCACCTCAGTGGACACAGATACGCAGTATTTT

size: .
D: .
J: TRBJ2-7
V: TRBV3-1
CDR3: CASSQVWTYSYEQYF
DNA: TGTGCCAGCAGCCAAGTCTGGACGTACTCCTACGAGCAGTACTTC

size: .
D: .
J: TRBJ1-1
V: TRBV7-9
CDR3: CASIRTPNTEAFF
DNA: TGTGCCAGCATCAGGACACCGAACACTGAAGCTTTCTTT

size: .
D: .
J: TRBJ1-1
V: TRBV28
CDR3: CASRPNGLNTEAFF
DNA: TGTGCCAGCAGGCCTAACGGTTTGAACACTGAAGCTTTCTTT

size: .
D: .
J: TRBJ1-1
V: TRBV11-2
CDR3: CASSPGGSGNTEAFF
DNA: TGTGCCAGCAGCCCGGGCGGGTCGGGGAACACTGAAGCTTTCTTT

size: .
D: .
J: TRBJ1-2
V: TRBV6-5
CDR3: CASSYGGKDYGYTF
DNA: TGTGCCAGCAGTTACGGCGGGAAGGACTATGGCTACACCTTC

size: many
D: TRBD1
J: TRBJ2-5
V: TRBV29-1
CDR3: CSGGQGVETQYF
DNA: TGCAGCGGGGGACAGGGGGTGGAGACCCAGTACTTC

size: .
D: .
J: TRBJ2-1
V: TRBV9
CDR3: CASSVEVGGGNNEQFF
DNA: TGTGCCAGCAGCGTAGAGGTGGGAGGAGGGAACAATGAGCAGTTCTTC

size: few
D: TRBD2
J: TRBJ2-5
V: TRBV27
CDR3: CASSFPGRAETQYF
DNA: TGTGCCAGCAGTTTCCCCGGGAGGGCTGAGACCCAGTACTTC